The source of this TCR beta chain is a study of long-term antiretroviral therapy in people with HIV. Survey level was the resolution at which the v3.0 immunoSEQ assay ran. Clones were read by immunoSEQ multiplex PCR, and TCRdb kept only the in-frame ones, dropping some. The sample includes about 16,000 clones, approximately 81% of them seen just once. Notes on this clone: Its specificity is not known.

Notes on the study in general: Upon ART, diversity increased but remained lower than transplant donor controls. Clones that had undergone expansion before ART dominated the repertoire at all time points. When set beside controls, HIV repertoires had CDR3 length ranges that were narrower.

V lost 4 bases to trimming and J lost 6 bases, with 12 bases between them. This CDR3 spans 13 amino acids. Germline assignment: CDR1 MGHDK and CDR2 SYGVNS. The sample in question was unsorted PBMCs, obtained approximately 3.4 years after starting antiretroviral therapy. The source is a woman aged 40 to 50 with HIV. The chain recombines TRBV25-1 with TRBJ1-1; D not certain. The CDR3 loop reads CASSAFYDAEAFF. The CDR3 DNA sequence: TGTGCCAGCAGTGCCTTCTATGACGCTGAAGCTTTCTTT.